This paragraph reports one T cell receptor beta chain. Its matching antigen is unknown. The CDR3 runs 12 residues. Germline V lookup: CDR1 ENHRY, CDR2 SYGVKD. Trimming removed 10 bases at V and 2 bases at J, with 12 bases between. These data originate in a study of CD8+CD57+ T cells in acquired aplastic anemia. About the study: An average of roughly 3 ug of DNA was obtained from sorted CD4+ and CD8+ cells.

The authors sequenced patients whose flow cytometry had shown CD8+CD57+ cell expansion. Each patient had severe acquired aplastic anemia. According to the study, genomic DNA was the template for TCR beta VDJ and CDR3 profiling. MiXCR, run by TCRdb on the reads, gives a single entry per CDR3 protein. The sample contains some 140,000 distinct CDR3 sequences, roughly half of which appear only once. Whole-study findings and limits: Patients and controls shared under 35 CD8+ CDR3 sequences, highly expressed in patients. The CD8+ Simpson's diversity of patients and controls was not significantly different.

The clonotype was recovered from a human donor with aplastic anemia. The chain couples TRBV10-3 to TRBJ2-7, with D unresolved. The sequenced sample was sorted CD4+, CD8+, or CD8+CD57+ T cells (not recorded which) from PBMCs. Here the CDR3 reads CATISPTYEQYF. The CDR3 coding sequence is TGTGCCACGATTTCACCAACCTACGAGCAGTACTTC.